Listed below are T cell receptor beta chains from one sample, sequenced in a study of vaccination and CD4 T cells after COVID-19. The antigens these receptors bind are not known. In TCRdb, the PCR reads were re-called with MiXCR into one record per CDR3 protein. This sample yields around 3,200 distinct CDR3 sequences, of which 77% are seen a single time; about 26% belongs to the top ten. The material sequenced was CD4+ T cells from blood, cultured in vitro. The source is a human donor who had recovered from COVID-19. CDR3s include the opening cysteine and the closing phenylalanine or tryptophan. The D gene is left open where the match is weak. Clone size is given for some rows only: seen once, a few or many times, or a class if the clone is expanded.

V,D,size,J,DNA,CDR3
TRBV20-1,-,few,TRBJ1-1,TGCAGTGCGCCACCCGGACACCTGAACACTGAAGCTTTCTTT,CSAPPGHLNTEAFF
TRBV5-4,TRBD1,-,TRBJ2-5,TGTGCCCCCGGACAGGCAGCTCAAGAGACCCAGTACTTC,CAPGQAAQETQYF
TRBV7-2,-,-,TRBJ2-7,TGTGCCAGCAGGGGACGGATTAGCGAGCAGTACTTC,CASRGRISEQYF
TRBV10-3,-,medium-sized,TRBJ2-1,TGTGCCATCAGTAGGTCGGGGGTTACCGGCGACTCCTACAATGAGCAGTTCTTC,CAISRSGVTGDSYNEQFF
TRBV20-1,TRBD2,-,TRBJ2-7,TGCAGTGCTAGTGAGGCTAGCGGGACCTACGAGCAGTACTTC,CSASEASGTYEQYF
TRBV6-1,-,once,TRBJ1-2,TGTGCCAGCAAATCGACAGTGGGCTATGGCTACACCTTC,CASKSTVGYGYTF
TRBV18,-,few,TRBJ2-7,TGTGCCAGCTCTCCCAGCGAAGAAGGCTACGAGCAGTACTTC,CASSPSEEGYEQYF
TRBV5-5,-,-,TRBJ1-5,TGTGCCAGCAGCCATTGGCCTGGCGCAGATCAGCCCCAGCATTTT,CASSHWPGADQPQHF
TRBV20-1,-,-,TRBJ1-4,TGCAGTGTAGGGGCCGGGGCAATTAGTGAAAAACTGTTTTTT,CSVGAGAISEKLFF
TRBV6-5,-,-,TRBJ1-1,TGTGCCAGCAGTTCTATTACAGGGAACACTGAAGCTTTCTTT,CASSSITGNTEAFF
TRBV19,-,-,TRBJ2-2,TGTGCCAGTAGGGGGTCTTCCGGGACCGGGGAGCTGTTTTTT,CASRGSSGTGELFF
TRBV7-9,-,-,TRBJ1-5,TGTGCCAGCAGCTTAAGTACTGGGGGCGACCAGCATTTT,CASSLSTGGDQHF
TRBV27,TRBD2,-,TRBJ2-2,TGTGCCAGCAGTTCCGTTGGGGGGGTGCGCACCGGGGAGCTGTTTTTT,CASSSVGGVRTGELFF
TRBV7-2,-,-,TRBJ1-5,TGTGCCAGCAGCTTAGTGGTTTCTATGGGAGATCAGCCCCAGCATTTT,CASSLVVSMGDQPQHF
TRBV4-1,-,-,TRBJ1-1,TGCGCCAGCAGCCAAGTCAGCCAGAACACTGAAGCTTTCTTT,CASSQVSQNTEAFF
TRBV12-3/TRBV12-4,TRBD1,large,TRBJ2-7,TGTGCCAGCAGCCCCAGGACAGGGGCACTCTACGAGCAGTACTTC,CASSPRTGALYEQYF
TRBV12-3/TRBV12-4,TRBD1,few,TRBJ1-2,TGTGCCAGCAGTTTAGACCGGACAGGGGATGGCTACACCTTC,CASSLDRTGDGYTF
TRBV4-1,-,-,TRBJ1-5,TGCGCCAGCAGCCAAGTAGGAAGCACAGGAGTCAATCAGCCCCAGCATTTT,CASSQVGSTGVNQPQHF
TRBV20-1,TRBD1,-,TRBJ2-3,TGCAGTGCTAGAAAACCGGGACAGGGCCCAGATACGCAGTATTTT,CSARKPGQGPDTQYF
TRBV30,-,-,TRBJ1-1,TGTGCCTGGAGGACTACATTGACCCCTGAAGCTTTCTTT,CAWRTTLTPEAFF
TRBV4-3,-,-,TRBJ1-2,TGCGCCAGCAGCCAAGACCGTCAGAGTGGCTACACCTTC,CASSQDRQSGYTF
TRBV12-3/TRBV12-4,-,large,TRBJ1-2,TGTGCCAGCAGACGCGCTAGGGGAGACTATGGCTACACCTTC,CASRRARGDYGYTF
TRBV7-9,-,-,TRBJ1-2,TGTGCCAGCAGTGCCAGCCTGACGGTTAACTATGGCTACACCTTC,CASSASLTVNYGYTF
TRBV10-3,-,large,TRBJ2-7,TGTGCCATCGCGTCGGGCGGATCCTACGAGCAGTACTTC,CAIASGGSYEQYF
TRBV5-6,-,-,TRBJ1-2,TGTGCCAGCAGCTATGCCGGGGGAGGCTACACCTTC,CASSYAGGGYTF
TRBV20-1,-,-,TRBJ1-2,TGCAGTGCTAGCAGTCCTGAGGGCTACACCTTC,CSASSPEGYTF
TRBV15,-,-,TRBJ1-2,TGTGCCACCAGCAGTGGGAGCCTTTATGGCTACACCTTC,CATSSGSLYGYTF
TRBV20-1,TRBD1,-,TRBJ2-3,TGCAGTGCTAGAGGAATCGCAGGGGGCCTTCTTACAGATACGCAGTATTTT,CSARGIAGGLLTDTQYF
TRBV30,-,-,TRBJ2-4,TGTGCCTGGAGGGTCCAGGGAGGAAACATTCAGTACTTC,CAWRVQGGNIQYF
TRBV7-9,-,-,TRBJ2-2,TGTGCCAGCAGCTTAGCCCTAGCAGTCGCCGGGGAGCTGTTTTTT,CASSLALAVAGELFF
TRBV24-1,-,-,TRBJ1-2,TGTGCCACCAGTGATGGGGCGAGGGGCGGCTACACCTTC,CATSDGARGGYTF
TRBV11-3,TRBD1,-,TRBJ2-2,TGTGCCAGCAGCTTAGGAACAGGGGTGAACACCGGGGAGCTGTTTTTT,CASSLGTGVNTGELFF
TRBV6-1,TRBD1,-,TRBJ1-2,TGTGCCAGCAGTCGACAGGGGTACGGCTACACCTTC,CASSRQGYGYTF
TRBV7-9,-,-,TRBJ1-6,TGTGCCAGCAGCTCCGGACTGGGGGGTTCACCCCTCCACTTT,CASSSGLGGSPLHF
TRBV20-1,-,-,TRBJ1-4,TGCAGTGCTAGGCAGGCAACTAATGAAAAACTGTTTTTT,CSARQATNEKLFF
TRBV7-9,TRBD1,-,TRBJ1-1,TGTGCCAGCAGCTTAGTCTGGCGGACAGGGATTAAAAACACTGAAGCTTTCTTT,CASSLVWRTGIKNTEAFF
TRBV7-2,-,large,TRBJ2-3,TGTGCCAGCAGCTTGCGGGACTCCTCGCAGTATTTT,CASSLRDSSQYF
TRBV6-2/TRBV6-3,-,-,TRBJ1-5,TGTGCCAGCAGTTATCCCCTTGGGGGCCAGCATTTT,CASSYPLGGQHF
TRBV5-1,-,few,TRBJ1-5,TGCGCCAGCAGCCCCCGAGGGGGTGGAGGTCAGCCCCAGCATTTT,CASSPRGGGGQPQHF
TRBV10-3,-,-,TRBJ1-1,TGTGCCATCAGTGAATGGTTGGCGAACACTGAAGCTTTCTTT,CAISEWLANTEAFF
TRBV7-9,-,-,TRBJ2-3,TGTGCCAGCAGCTTATTGGGAATAGTACCAGATACGCAGTATTTT,CASSLLGIVPDTQYF
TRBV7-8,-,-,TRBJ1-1,TGTGCCAGCAGCTCCGAGAGGGGGTGGGCTGAAGCTTTCTTT,CASSSERGWAEAFF
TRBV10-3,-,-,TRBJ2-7,TGTGCCATCAGTGCCTTATCCTACGAGCAGTACTTC,CAISALSYEQYF
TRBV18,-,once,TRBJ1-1,TGTGCCAGCTCTTCGACCTTAGGGGCTGAAGCTTTCTTT,CASSSTLGAEAFF
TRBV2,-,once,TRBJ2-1,TGTGCCAGCAGTGACGGGTTGAGGGGGGAGCAGTTCTTC,CASSDGLRGEQFF
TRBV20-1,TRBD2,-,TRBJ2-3,TGCAGTGCTAGAGGCCGCACAGCGGGGGCTACAGATACGCTGTATTTT,CSARGRTAGATDTLYF
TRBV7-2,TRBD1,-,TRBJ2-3,TGTGCCAGCAGCTTCCGGGACAGGGGAATTGGGTCTACAGATACGCAGTATTTT,CASSFRDRGIGSTDTQYF
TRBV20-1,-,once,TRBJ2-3,TGCAGTGCCCCATACTTACAGGGGTTAGCGGGGACTTATAGCACAGATACGCAGTATTTT,CSAPYLQGLAGTYSTDTQYF
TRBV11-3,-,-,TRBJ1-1,TGTGCCAGCAGCCGCCATAACACTGAAGCTTTCTTT,CASSRHNTEAFF
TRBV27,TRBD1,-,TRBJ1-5,TGTGCCAGCAGTCGTGGGACAGAAGTCAATCAGCCCCAGCATTTT,CASSRGTEVNQPQHF
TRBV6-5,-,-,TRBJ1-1,TGTGCCAGCAGTTACTCCACGGGGAAGAACACTGAAGCTTTCTTT,CASSYSTGKNTEAFF
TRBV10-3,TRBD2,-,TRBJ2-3,TGTGCCACCTTAGCGGGGGGACCCTGGGATACGCAGTATTTT,CATLAGGPWDTQYF
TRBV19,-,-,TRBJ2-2,TGTGCCAGTAGTGTGGATGGGTCTGCCGGGGAGCTGTTTTTT,CASSVDGSAGELFF